The T cell receptor (beta chain) described here comes from a study of blood T cells in healthy people across ages. This clonotype was seen only a few times. Its specificity is unknown. The junction departs from the called germline gene at one end, perhaps through a read error. Combining a sample-barcoded 5' primer with a J-beta primer mix, a second PCR ran for about 7 to 12 cycles. TCRdb re-analysed the 5' RACE reads in MiXCR, keeping a single row per CDR3 protein. The table has more than 900,000 distinct CDR3 sequences, just under 30% seen once. Findings and limits, study-wide: A roughly linear age-dependent decrease characterized TCR beta diversity per million T cells.

The CDR3 spans 14 residues. Germline V gene data show CDR1 as MRHNA and CDR2 as SNTAGT. The data also belong to a second study, concerning T cells of mothers and their children. That source reports: Sample barcodes and 2-4 random nucleotides came from the second PCR's M1S primer. It was related mother-child pairs that showed slightly higher overlap than unrelated pairs, without reaching significance.

The sample comprised blood. V and J are TRBV6-4 and TRBJ2-1; TRBD1 matches 10 bases. This clonotype was sampled from a woman aged 40 to 55 in good health. The CDR3 DNA reads TGTGCCAGCAGTGACTCGACAGGGGGCAATGGGCAGTTCTTT. Protein sequence: CASSDSTGGNGQFF.